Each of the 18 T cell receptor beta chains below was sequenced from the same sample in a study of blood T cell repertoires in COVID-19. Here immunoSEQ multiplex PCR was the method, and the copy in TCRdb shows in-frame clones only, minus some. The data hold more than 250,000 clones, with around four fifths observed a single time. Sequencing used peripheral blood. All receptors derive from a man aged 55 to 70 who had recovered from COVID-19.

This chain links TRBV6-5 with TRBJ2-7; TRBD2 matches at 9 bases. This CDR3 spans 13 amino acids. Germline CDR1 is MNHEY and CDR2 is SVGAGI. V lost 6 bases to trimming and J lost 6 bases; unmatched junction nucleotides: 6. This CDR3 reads CASSHRRGGEQYF. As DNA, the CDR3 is TGTGCCAGCAGCCACCGGCGGGGGGGCGAGCAGTACTTC.

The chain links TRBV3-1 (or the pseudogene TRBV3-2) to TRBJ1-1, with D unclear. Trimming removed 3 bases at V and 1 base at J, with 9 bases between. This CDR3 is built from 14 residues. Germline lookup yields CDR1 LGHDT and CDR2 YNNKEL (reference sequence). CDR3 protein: CASSHRTENTEAFF. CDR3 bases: TGTGCCAGCAGCCATCGTACAGAGAACACTGAAGCTTTCTTT.

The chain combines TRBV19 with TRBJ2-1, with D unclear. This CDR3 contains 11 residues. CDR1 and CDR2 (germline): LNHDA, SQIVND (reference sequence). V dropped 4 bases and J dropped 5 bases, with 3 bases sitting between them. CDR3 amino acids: CASSTHNEQFF. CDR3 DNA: TGTGCCAGTAGTACTCACAATGAGCAGTTCTTC.

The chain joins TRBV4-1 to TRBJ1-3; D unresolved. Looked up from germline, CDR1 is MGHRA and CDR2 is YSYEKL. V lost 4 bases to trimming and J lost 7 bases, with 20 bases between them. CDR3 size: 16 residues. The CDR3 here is CASSPRAGLSPNTIYF. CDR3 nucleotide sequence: TGCGCCAGCAGCCCACGAGCGGGCTTGTCTCCCAACACCATATATTTT.

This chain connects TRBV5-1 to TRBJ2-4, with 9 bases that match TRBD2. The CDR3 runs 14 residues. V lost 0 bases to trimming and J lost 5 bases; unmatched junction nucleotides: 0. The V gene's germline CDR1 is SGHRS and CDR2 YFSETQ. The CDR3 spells CASSLGTSENIQYF. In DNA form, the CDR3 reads TGCGCCAGCAGCTTGGGGACTAGCGAAAACATTCAGTACTTC.

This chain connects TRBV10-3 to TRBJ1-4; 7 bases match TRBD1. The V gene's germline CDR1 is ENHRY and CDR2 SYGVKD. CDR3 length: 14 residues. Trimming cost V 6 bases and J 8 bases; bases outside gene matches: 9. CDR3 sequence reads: CAISRDSLMEKLFF. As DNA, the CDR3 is TGTGCCATCAGCCGGGACAGTCTAATGGAAAAACTGTTTTTT.

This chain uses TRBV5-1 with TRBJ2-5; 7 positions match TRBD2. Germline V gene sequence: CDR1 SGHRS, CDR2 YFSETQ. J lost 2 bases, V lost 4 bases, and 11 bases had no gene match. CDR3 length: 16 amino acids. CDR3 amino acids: CASSPGRAGRQETQYF. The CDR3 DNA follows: TGCGCCAGCAGCCCTGGGAGGGCGGGCAGACAAGAGACCCAGTACTTC.

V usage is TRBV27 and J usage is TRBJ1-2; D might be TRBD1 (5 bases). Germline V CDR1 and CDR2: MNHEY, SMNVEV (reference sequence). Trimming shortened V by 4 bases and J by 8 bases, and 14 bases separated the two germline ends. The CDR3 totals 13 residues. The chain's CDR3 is CASSWGGYGGYTF. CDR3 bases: TGTGCCAGCAGTTGGGGCGGATATGGCGGCTACACCTTC.

The CDR3: CASREDLLNTEAFF. CDR3 in DNA: TGTGCCAGTAGAGAGGACTTACTGAACACTGAAGCTTTCTTT. V usage is TRBV19 and J usage is TRBJ1-1; D ambiguous. This CDR3 is built from 14 residues. The germline CDR1 and CDR2 sequences are LNHDA and SQIVND (reference sequence). V was trimmed by 6 bases and J by 0 bases, leaving 11 bases between them.

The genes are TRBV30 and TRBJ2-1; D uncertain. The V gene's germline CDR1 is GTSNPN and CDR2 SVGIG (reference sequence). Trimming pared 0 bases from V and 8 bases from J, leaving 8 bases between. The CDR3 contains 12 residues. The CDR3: CAWSVTQYEQFF. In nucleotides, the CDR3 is TGTGCCTGGAGTGTAACGCAGTATGAGCAGTTCTTC.

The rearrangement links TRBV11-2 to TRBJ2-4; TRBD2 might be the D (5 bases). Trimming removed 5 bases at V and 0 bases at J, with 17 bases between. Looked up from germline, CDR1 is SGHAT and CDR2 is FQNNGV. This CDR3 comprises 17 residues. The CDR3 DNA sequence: TGTGCCAGCAGCCCCTTGATGGACTCACTAGCCAAAAACATTCAGTACTTC. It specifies CASSPLMDSLAKNIQYF.

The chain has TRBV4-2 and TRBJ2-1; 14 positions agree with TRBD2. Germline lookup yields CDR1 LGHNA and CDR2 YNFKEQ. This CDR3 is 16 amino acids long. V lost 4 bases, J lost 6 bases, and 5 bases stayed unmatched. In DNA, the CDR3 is TGTGCCAGCAGCCCCGCGGGACTAGCGGGAGTCAATGAGCAGTTCTTC. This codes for CASSPAGLAGVNEQFF.

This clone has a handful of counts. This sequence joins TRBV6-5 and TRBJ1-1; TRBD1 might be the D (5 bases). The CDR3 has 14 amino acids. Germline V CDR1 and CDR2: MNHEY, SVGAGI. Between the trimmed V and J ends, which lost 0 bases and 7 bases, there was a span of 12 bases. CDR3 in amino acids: CASSYSISGIEAFF. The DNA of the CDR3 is TGTGCCAGCAGTTACTCGATTTCAGGGATTGAAGCTTTCTTT.

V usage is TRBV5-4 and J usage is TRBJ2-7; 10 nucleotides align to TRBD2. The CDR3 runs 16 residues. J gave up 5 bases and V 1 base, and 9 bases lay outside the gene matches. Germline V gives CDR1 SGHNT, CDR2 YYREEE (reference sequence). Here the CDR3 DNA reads TGTGCCAGCAGCTTGTCGCGTCTAGCGGGAGATCACGAGCAGTACTTC. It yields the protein CASSLSRLAGDHEQYF. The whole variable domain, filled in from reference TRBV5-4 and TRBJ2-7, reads ETGVTQSPTHLIKTRGQQVTLRCSSQSGHNTVSWYQQALGQGPQFIFQYYREEENGRGNFPPRFSGLQFPNYSSELNVNALELDDSALYLCASSLSRLAGDHEQYFGPGTRLTVT.

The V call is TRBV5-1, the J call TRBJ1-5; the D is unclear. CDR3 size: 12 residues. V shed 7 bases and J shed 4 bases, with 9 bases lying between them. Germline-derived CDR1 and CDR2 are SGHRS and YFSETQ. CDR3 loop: CASHWWNQPQHF. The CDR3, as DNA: TGCGCCAGCCACTGGTGGAATCAGCCCCAGCATTTT.

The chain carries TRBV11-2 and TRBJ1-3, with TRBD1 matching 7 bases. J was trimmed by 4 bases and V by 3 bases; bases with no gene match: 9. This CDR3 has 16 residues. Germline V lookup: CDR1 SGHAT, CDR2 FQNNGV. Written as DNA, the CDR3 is TGTGCCAGCAGCTTTAAAACACAGGGGTCGGGAAACACCATATATTTT. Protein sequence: CASSFKTQGSGNTIYF. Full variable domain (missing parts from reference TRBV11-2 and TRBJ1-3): EAGVAQSPRYKIIEKRQSVAFWCNPISGHATLYWYQQILGQGPKLLIQFQNNGVVDDSQLPKDRFSAERLKGVDSTLKIQPAKLEDSAVYLCASSFKTQGSGNTIYFGEGSWLTVV.

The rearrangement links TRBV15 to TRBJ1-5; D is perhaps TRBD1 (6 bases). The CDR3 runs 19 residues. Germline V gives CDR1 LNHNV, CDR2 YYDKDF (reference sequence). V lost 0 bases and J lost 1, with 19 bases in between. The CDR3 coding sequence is TGTGCCACCAGCAGAGATTTGCGGTATAGGCAGGGGAGCAATCAGCCCCAGCATTTT. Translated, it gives CATSRDLRYRQGSNQPQHF.

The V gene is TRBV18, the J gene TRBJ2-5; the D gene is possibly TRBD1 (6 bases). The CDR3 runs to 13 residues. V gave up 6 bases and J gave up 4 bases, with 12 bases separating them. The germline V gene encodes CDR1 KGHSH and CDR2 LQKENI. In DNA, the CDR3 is TGTGCCAGCTCTCCGGGACATCGAGAGACCCAGTACTTC. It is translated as CASSPGHRETQYF.